This T cell receptor beta chain was identified in a study of human T cells and chemical hapten exposure. Study information: Yields of TCR per sample differed, chiefly owing to small differences in pooled library volume.

TCRdb itself ran the RACE reads through MiXCR, one entry per CDR3 protein. The data show tens of thousands of distinct CDR3 sequences, 9.3% seen once. CDR3 length equals 15 residues. V was pared by 3 bases and J by 5 bases, with 13 bases between. Time point reported: patch test 1, 2 weeks after DPC sensitization. Treatment indicated: therapeutic diphenylcyclopropenone sensitization with weekly scalp DPC. It was unfractionated whole blood from which total RNA was extracted. The material sequenced was whole blood, taken in connection with sensitization to the hapten diphenylcyclopropenone (DPC). This TCR was sampled from a woman between 35 and 50 years old with alopecia areata. Some clones in this sample may be carry-over from other donors' samples. This chain uses TRBV12-3 or TRBV12-4 with TRBJ1-4; no clear D. The CDR3 DNA sequence: TGTGCCAGCAGTTTCGCCGACCTCATAAATGAAAAACTGTTTTTT. It is translated as CASSFADLINEKLFF.